This TCR beta chain stems from a study of OX40 agonist ivuxolimab in advanced cancers. Study-level background: Intravenous ivuxolimab at 0.01 to 10 mg/kg was given to patients every 2 weeks.

The assay was immunoSEQ multiplex PCR, and TCRdb's table has in-frame clones only and misses some. The profile shows 99,000 or so clones, 91% of them singletons. Germline V gene lookup returns CDR1 SGHTA and CDR2 FQGNSA. V was cut by 5 bases and J by 2 bases, with 8 bases left in between. This CDR3 spans 13 amino acids. At cycle 4 day 1, cycle 7 day 1, and baseline, blood was sampled. This receptor was taken from an adult with an advanced solid tumor such as melanoma, head and neck, liver or kidney cancer. Sequencing used CD4+ or CD8+ T cells sorted from blood, obtained in a trial of the OX40 agonist ivuxolimab. The chain recombines TRBV7-2 with TRBJ2-3; D is unclear. This chain's CDR3 is CASSRQDTDTQYF. The CDR3 nucleotides read TGTGCCAGCAGCAGGCAGGACACAGATACGCAGTATTTT.